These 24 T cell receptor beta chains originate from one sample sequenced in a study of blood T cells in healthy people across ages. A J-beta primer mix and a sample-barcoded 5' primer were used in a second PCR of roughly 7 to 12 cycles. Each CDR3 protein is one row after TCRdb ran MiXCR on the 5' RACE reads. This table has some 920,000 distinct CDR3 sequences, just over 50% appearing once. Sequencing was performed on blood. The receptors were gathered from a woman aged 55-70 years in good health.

The CDR3 DNA follows: TGTGCCAGCAGTTTTATTGGGGACAGGAGAGTGTCCTACGAGCAGTACTTC. Its protein product is CASSFIGDRRVSYEQYF. The rearrangement uses TRBV12-3 or TRBV12-4 and TRBJ2-7, with TRBD1 identical over 8 bases. J gave up 1 base and V 3 bases, and 11 bases lay outside the gene matches. The CDR3 is 17 residues long.

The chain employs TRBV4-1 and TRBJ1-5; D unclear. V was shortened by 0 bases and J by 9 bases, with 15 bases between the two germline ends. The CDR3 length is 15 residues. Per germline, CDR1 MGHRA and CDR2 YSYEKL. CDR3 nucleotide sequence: TGCGCCAGCAGCCAAGATTCTACAATTAATATGCCCCAGCATTTT. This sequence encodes CASSQDSTINMPQHF.

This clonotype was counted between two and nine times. The CDR3 DNA sequence: TGCAGCGCCACAGGGAATATCGTCGGGGAGCTGTTTTTT. Its protein is CSATGNIVGELFF. This rearrangement joins TRBV29-1 to TRBJ2-2, with D tentatively TRBD1 (6 bases). The V and J ends lost 7 bases and 7 bases respectively, with 16 bases between them. CDR1 SQVTM and CDR2 ANQGSEA come from the germline V gene. This CDR3 spans 13 amino acids.

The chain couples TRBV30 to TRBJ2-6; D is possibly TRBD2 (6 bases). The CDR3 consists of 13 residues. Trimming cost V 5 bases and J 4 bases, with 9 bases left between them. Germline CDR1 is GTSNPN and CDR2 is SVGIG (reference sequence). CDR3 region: CAWGTQGANVLTF. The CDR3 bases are TGTGCCTGGGGGACTCAAGGGGCCAACGTCCTGACTTTC. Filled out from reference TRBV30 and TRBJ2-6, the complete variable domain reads SQTIHQWPATLVQPVGSPLSLECTVEGTSNPNLYWYRQAAGRGLQLLFYSVGIGQISSEVPQNLSASRPQDRQFILSSKKLLLSDSGFYLCAWGTQGANVLTFGAGSRLTVL.

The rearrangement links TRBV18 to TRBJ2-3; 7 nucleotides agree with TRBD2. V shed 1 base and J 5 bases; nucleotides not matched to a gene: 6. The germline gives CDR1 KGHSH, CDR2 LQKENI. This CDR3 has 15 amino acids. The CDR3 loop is CASSPQGGRRDTQYF. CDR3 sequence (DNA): TGTGCCAGCTCACCACAGGGCGGGAGACGAGATACGCAGTATTTT.

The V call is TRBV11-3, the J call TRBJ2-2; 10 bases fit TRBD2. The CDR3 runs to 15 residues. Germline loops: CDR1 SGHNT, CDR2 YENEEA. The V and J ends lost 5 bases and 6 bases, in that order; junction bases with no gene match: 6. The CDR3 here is CASSRASGSAGELFF. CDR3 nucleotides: TGTGCCAGCAGCCGAGCTAGCGGGAGTGCCGGGGAGCTGTTTTTT.

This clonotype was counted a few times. CDR3 protein: CASSASDRGPYEQYF. In DNA form, the CDR3 reads TGTGCCAGCAGCGCATCGGACAGGGGCCCCTACGAGCAGTACTTC. The chain recombines TRBV7-9 with TRBJ2-7; 9 positions agree with TRBD1. V was clipped by 5 bases and J by 2 bases; unmatched bases: 7. The CDR3 is made up of 15 amino acids. Germline V gives CDR1 SEHNR, CDR2 FQNEAQ (reference sequence).

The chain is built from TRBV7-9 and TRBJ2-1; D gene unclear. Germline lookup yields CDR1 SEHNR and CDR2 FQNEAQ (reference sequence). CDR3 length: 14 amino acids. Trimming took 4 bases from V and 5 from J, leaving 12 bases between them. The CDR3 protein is CASSSQGRDNEQFF. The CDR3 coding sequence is TGTGCCAGCAGCTCCCAAGGTAGGGACAATGAGCAGTTCTTC.

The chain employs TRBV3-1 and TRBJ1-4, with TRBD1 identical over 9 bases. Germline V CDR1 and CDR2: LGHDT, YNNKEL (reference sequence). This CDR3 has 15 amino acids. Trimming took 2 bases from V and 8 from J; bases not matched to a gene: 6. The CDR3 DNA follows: TGTGCCAGCAGCCAATTACAGGGGGCATACGAAAAACTGTTTTTT. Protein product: CASSQLQGAYEKLFF.

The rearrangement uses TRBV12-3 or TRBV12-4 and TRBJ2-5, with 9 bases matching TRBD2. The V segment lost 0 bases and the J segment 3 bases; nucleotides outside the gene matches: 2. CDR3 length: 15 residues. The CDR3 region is CASSLAVAGEETQYF. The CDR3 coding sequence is TGTGCCAGCAGTTTAGCAGTAGCGGGGGAAGAGACCCAGTACTTC.

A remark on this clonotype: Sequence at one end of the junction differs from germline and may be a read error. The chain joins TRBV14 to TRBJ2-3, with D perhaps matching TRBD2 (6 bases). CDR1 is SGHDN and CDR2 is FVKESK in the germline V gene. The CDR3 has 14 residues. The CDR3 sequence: CTSSLGLSTDTQYF. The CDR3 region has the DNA TGTACCAGCAGCCTGGGACTTTCCACAGATACGCAGTATTTT.

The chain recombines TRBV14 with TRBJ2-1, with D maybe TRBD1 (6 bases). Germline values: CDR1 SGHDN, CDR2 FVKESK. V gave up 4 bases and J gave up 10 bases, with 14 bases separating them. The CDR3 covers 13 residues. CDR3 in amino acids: CASSRSVGGEQFF. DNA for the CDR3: TGTGCCAGCAGCCGATCCGTAGGGGGAGAGCAGTTCTTC. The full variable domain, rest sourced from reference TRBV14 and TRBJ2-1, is EAGVTQFPSHSVIEKGQTVTLRCDPISGHDNLYWYRRVMGKEIKFLLHFVKESKQDESGMPNNRFLAERTGGTYSTLKVQPAELEDSGVYFCASSRSVGGEQFFGPGTRLTVL.

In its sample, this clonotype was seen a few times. CDR3 nucleotide sequence: TGTGCCAGCAGTTCTCGGGACTTACGCAATCAGCCCCAGCATTTT. The encoded protein is CASSSRDLRNQPQHF. The chain combines TRBV27 with TRBJ1-5; maybe TRBD1 (5 bases). Per the germline V gene, CDR1 is MNHEY and CDR2 is SMNVEV (reference sequence). The V end lost 4 bases, the J end lost 2 bases, and 12 bases lay between the germline ends. This CDR3 region has 15 residues.

The CDR3: CASSYASYRDFPSPLHF. The CDR3 nucleotides read TGTGCCAGCAGCTACGCAAGTTACAGGGATTTCCCTTCACCCCTCCACTTT. The chain is built from TRBV4-2 and TRBJ1-6; D perhaps matches TRBD1 (6 bases). The CDR3 has 17 residues. The ends were cut back, 5 bases at V and 9 bases at J, with 23 bases in the middle. Germline loops: CDR1 LGHNA, CDR2 YNFKEQ.

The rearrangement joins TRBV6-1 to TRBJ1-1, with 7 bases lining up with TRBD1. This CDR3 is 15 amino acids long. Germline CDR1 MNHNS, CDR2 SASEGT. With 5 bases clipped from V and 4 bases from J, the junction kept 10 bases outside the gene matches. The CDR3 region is CASSLHDRVFTEAFF. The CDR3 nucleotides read TGTGCCAGCAGTCTCCATGACAGGGTTTTCACTGAAGCTTTCTTT.

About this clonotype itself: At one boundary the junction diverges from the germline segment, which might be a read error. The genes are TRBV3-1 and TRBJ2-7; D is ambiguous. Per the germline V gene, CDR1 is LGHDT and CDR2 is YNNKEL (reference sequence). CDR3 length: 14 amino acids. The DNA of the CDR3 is TGTGCCAGCAGGCTCAAAGGGCTCTACAATGAGCGGTACTTC. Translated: CASRLKGLYNERYF.

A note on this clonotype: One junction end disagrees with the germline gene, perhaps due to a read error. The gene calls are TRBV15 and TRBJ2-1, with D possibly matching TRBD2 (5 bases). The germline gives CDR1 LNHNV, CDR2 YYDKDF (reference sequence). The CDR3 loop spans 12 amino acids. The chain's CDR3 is CATSTGYNKQFF. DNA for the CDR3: TGTGCCACCAGCACGGGGTACAATAAGCAGTTCTTC.

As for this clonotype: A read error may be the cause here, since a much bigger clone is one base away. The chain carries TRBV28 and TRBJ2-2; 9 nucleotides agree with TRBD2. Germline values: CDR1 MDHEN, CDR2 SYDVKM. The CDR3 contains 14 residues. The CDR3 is CAGRGREWSGELFF. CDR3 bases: TGTGCAGGGCGCGGGAGGGAGTGGTCCGGGGAGCTGTTTTTT.

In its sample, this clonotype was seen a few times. CDR3 coding DNA: TGTGCCAGCAGTTTAGATCAAGGCGAGGATGAAAAACTGTTTTTT. It encodes CASSLDQGEDEKLFF. The chain carries TRBV12-3 or TRBV12-4 and TRBJ1-4; D uncertain. The CDR3 extends over 15 amino acids. V lost 1 base and J 6 bases, leaving 12 bases between the germline ends.

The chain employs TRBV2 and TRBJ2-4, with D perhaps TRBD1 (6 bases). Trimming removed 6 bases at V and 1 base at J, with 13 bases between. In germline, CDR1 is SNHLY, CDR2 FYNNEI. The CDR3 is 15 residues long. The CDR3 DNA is TGTGCCAGCAGCCGACAGGTCGGGGCCAAAAACATTCAGTACTTC. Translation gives CASSRQVGAKNIQYF.

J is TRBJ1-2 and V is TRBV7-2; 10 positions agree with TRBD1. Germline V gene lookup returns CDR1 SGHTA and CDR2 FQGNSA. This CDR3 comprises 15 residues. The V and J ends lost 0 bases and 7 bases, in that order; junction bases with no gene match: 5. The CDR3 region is CASSLAGDRGGGYTF. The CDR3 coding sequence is TGTGCCAGCAGCTTAGCCGGGGACAGGGGCGGTGGCTACACCTTC.

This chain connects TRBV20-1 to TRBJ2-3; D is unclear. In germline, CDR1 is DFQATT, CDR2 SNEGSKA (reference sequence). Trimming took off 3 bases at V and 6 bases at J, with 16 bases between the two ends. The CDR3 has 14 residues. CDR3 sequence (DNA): TGCAGTGCTAGGAGGAGCGCTGCCCGGGATACGCAGTATTTT. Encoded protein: CSARRSAARDTQYF.

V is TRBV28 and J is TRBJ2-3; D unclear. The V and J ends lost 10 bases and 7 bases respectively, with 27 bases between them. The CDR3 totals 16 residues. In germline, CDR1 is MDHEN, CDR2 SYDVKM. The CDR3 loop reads CATVNVLTPLANTQYF. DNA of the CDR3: TGTGCCACCGTTAATGTTCTGACCCCATTGGCAAATACGCAGTATTTT.

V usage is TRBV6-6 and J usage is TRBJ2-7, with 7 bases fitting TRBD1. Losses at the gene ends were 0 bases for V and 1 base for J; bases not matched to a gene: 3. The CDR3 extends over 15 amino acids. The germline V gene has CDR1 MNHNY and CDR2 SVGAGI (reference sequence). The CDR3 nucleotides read TGTGCCAGCAGTTACTCTTCGGGACAGTCCTACGAGCAGTACTTC. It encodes CASSYSSGQSYEQYF.